A selection of T cell receptor beta chains follows, all from one sample in a study of T cells in Graves' hyperthyroidism and ophthalmopathy. Via MiXCR, TCRdb re-called the multiplex PCR reads, giving one row per CDR3 protein. The sample consists of approximately 330,000 distinct CDR3 sequences, 18% of them appearing once. The source material was blood. The source is a woman between 50 and 59 years old with Graves' hyperthyroidism. Both conserved end residues are part of each CDR3. Each record gives: J gene, V gene, D gene, clone size, CDR3 DNA, CDR3 protein. D genes are given only for firm matches. Clone size is not always given. Where it is, it says once, few, many or a class for expanded clones.

j_gene: TRBJ2-3; v_gene: TRBV5-5; d_gene: TRBD1; abundance: many; CDR3nt: TGTGCCAGCAGCGACAGGGGTGCGACTAGCACAGATACGCAGTATTTT; CDR3aa: CASSDRGATSTDTQYF
j_gene: TRBJ2-5; v_gene: TRBV27; d_gene: NA; abundance: few; CDR3nt: TGTGCCAGCAGTTTGCGCCGGGGGCCCCAAGAGACCCAGTACTTC; CDR3aa: CASSLRRGPQETQYF
j_gene: TRBJ1-1; v_gene: TRBV7-8; d_gene: NA; abundance: many; CDR3nt: TGTGCCAGCAGCTTGCGACCCACTGAAGCTTTCTTT; CDR3aa: CASSLRPTEAFF
j_gene: TRBJ2-2; v_gene: TRBV9; d_gene: TRBD1; abundance: few; CDR3nt: TGTGCCAGCAGCGTAGGACAGGGGGCCTGGAGCACCGGGGAGCTGTTTTTT; CDR3aa: CASSVGQGAWSTGELFF
j_gene: TRBJ2-5; v_gene: TRBV9; d_gene: TRBD2; abundance: NA; CDR3nt: TGTGCCAGCAGCGGCGGGGGGGCGAATCAAGAGACCCAGTACTTC; CDR3aa: CASSGGGANQETQYF
j_gene: TRBJ1-3; v_gene: TRBV15; d_gene: NA; abundance: NA; CDR3nt: TGTGCCACCAGCAGAGATCGGGCAGGGACTGGAAACACCATATATTTT; CDR3aa: CATSRDRAGTGNTIYF
j_gene: TRBJ2-7; v_gene: TRBV20-1; d_gene: TRBD2; abundance: NA; CDR3nt: TGCAGTGCTAGAGATGGGGGCGGGAGGGGCAACGAGCAGTACTTC; CDR3aa: CSARDGGGRGNEQYF
j_gene: TRBJ2-7; v_gene: TRBV12-3/TRBV12-4; d_gene: TRBD1; abundance: many; CDR3nt: TGTGCCAGCAGTCCAAACAGGGGGCTTCGTGGCGGGGGAACCTACGAGCAGTACTTC; CDR3aa: CASSPNRGLRGGGTYEQYF
j_gene: TRBJ1-5; v_gene: TRBV10-3; d_gene: TRBD1; abundance: few; CDR3nt: TGTGCCATCAGAGGGCAGGGGGACAATCAGCCCCAGCATTTT; CDR3aa: CAIRGQGDNQPQHF
j_gene: TRBJ2-7; v_gene: TRBV29-1; d_gene: NA; abundance: few; CDR3nt: TGCAGCGGCGGGCTTGGGATTTCCTACGAGCAGTACTTC; CDR3aa: CSGGLGISYEQYF
j_gene: TRBJ2-4; v_gene: TRBV5-1; d_gene: NA; abundance: NA; CDR3nt: TGCGCCAGCAGCTCTATTTCTGAGGGAGACATTCAGTACTTC; CDR3aa: CASSSISEGDIQYF
j_gene: TRBJ2-1; v_gene: TRBV30; d_gene: NA; abundance: many; CDR3nt: TGTGCCTGGAGTGGGAGCCTCTCCTACAATGAGCAGTTCTTC; CDR3aa: CAWSGSLSYNEQFF
j_gene: TRBJ1-2; v_gene: TRBV11-1; d_gene: NA; abundance: many; CDR3nt: TGTGCCAGCGCTCCAATCGGGTCATTCTATGGCTACACCTTC; CDR3aa: CASAPIGSFYGYTF
j_gene: TRBJ1-5; v_gene: TRBV12-3/TRBV12-4; d_gene: NA; abundance: many; CDR3nt: TGTGCCAGCAGTTTAGTTCCGGGAAAAAATCAGCCCCAGCATTTT; CDR3aa: CASSLVPGKNQPQHF
j_gene: TRBJ2-7; v_gene: TRBV20-1; d_gene: TRBD2; abundance: few; CDR3nt: TGCAGTGCTAGCCCTAGCGGGCCCTCTTACGAGCAGTACTTC; CDR3aa: CSASPSGPSYEQYF
j_gene: TRBJ2-5; v_gene: TRBV6-2/TRBV6-3; d_gene: TRBD2; abundance: NA; CDR3nt: TGTGCCAGCAACCCCGCTAGCGGGACCCCTAGGGAGACCCAGTACTTC; CDR3aa: CASNPASGTPRETQYF
j_gene: TRBJ2-2; v_gene: TRBV9; d_gene: NA; abundance: few; CDR3nt: TGTGCCAGCAGCGTAGTAGGGGATTTTACCGGGGAGCTGTTTTTT; CDR3aa: CASSVVGDFTGELFF
j_gene: TRBJ2-5; v_gene: TRBV2; d_gene: NA; abundance: many; CDR3nt: TGTGCCAGCAGTGAATACGTGGAGACCCAGTACTTC; CDR3aa: CASSEYVETQYF
j_gene: TRBJ1-5; v_gene: TRBV7-2; d_gene: TRBD1; abundance: NA; CDR3nt: TGTGCCAGCAGCTTGTCCGGGACAGGTACTCAGCCCCAGCATTTT; CDR3aa: CASSLSGTGTQPQHF
j_gene: TRBJ2-1; v_gene: TRBV11-3; d_gene: NA; abundance: many; CDR3nt: TGTGCCAGCAGCTTAAATGGGTACAATGAGCAGTTCTTC; CDR3aa: CASSLNGYNEQFF
j_gene: TRBJ2-6; v_gene: TRBV2; d_gene: NA; abundance: NA; CDR3nt: TGTGCCAGCAGGCCCAGATTCTCTGGGGCCAACGTCCTGACTTTC; CDR3aa: CASRPRFSGANVLTF
j_gene: TRBJ1-6; v_gene: TRBV30; d_gene: NA; abundance: many; CDR3nt: TGTGCCTGGTCTTGGACAGAATTGAATTCACCCCTCCACTTT; CDR3aa: CAWSWTELNSPLHF
j_gene: TRBJ2-7; v_gene: TRBV12-3/TRBV12-4; d_gene: NA; abundance: many; CDR3nt: TGTGCCAGCAGTCCCGGGACAACCTACGAGCAGTACTTC; CDR3aa: CASSPGTTYEQYF
j_gene: TRBJ2-1; v_gene: TRBV2; d_gene: NA; abundance: NA; CDR3nt: TGTGCCAGCAGTGATTGGTCCGGGGCAGGGGCGGTTGAGCAGCTCTTC; CDR3aa: CASSDWSGAGAVEQLF
j_gene: TRBJ1-4; v_gene: TRBV30; d_gene: NA; abundance: NA; CDR3nt: TGTGCCTGGAGTCCCCCCTGGAATGAAAAACTGTTTTTT; CDR3aa: CAWSPPWNEKLFF
j_gene: TRBJ2-2; v_gene: TRBV30; d_gene: TRBD2; abundance: NA; CDR3nt: TGTGCCTGGAGTCCCCCGGGACTAGTGAACACCGGGGAGCTGTTTTTT; CDR3aa: CAWSPPGLVNTGELFF
j_gene: TRBJ2-1; v_gene: TRBV7-2; d_gene: TRBD1; abundance: many; CDR3nt: TGTGCCAGCAATTGGTATCAGGGGGAGTACAATGAGCAGTTCTTC; CDR3aa: CASNWYQGEYNEQFF
j_gene: TRBJ1-1; v_gene: TRBV5-6; d_gene: NA; abundance: NA; CDR3nt: TGTGCCAGCAGGAAAGGAAACACTGAAGCTTTCTTT; CDR3aa: CASRKGNTEAFF
j_gene: TRBJ2-5; v_gene: TRBV10-2; d_gene: NA; abundance: NA; CDR3nt: TGCGCCAGCAGTGAGTCCCATCTTTTGCGAGAAAAGAAAGAGACCCAGTACTTC; CDR3aa: CASSESHLLREKKETQYF
j_gene: TRBJ1-1; v_gene: TRBV20-1; d_gene: NA; abundance: NA; CDR3nt: TGCAGTGCTAGACCCGGGTCACCCCGAATGAACACTGAAGCTTTCTTT; CDR3aa: CSARPGSPRMNTEAFF
j_gene: TRBJ2-5; v_gene: TRBV20-1; d_gene: TRBD1; abundance: NA; CDR3nt: TGCAGTGCTAGGGGACAGAGAAAAGAGACCCAGTACTTC; CDR3aa: CSARGQRKETQYF
j_gene: TRBJ2-2; v_gene: TRBV12-3/TRBV12-4; d_gene: NA; abundance: few; CDR3nt: TGTGCCAGCAGTTCCGACACCGGGGAGCTGTTTTTT; CDR3aa: CASSSDTGELFF
j_gene: TRBJ2-1; v_gene: TRBV12-3/TRBV12-4; d_gene: NA; abundance: NA; CDR3nt: TGTGCCAGCAGTTTTGAAGGGGGAACATTCTACAATGAGCAGTTCTTC; CDR3aa: CASSFEGGTFYNEQFF
j_gene: TRBJ2-7; v_gene: TRBV28; d_gene: NA; abundance: many; CDR3nt: TGTGCCAGCAGTTTACCAGGGGCCGACGAGCAGTACTTC; CDR3aa: CASSLPGADEQYF
j_gene: TRBJ2-1; v_gene: TRBV12-3/TRBV12-4; d_gene: NA; abundance: many; CDR3nt: TGTGCCAGCAGCCCAGATGGAACCTACAATGAGCAGTTCTTC; CDR3aa: CASSPDGTYNEQFF
j_gene: TRBJ2-3; v_gene: TRBV12-3/TRBV12-4; d_gene: TRBD1; abundance: many; CDR3nt: TGTGCCAGCAGTTTTTGGGACAGGGGGCTTGTAGATACGCAGTATTTT; CDR3aa: CASSFWDRGLVDTQYF
j_gene: TRBJ2-3; v_gene: TRBV27; d_gene: NA; abundance: many; CDR3nt: TGTGCCAGCAGTTTATCACTTTACACAGATACGCAGTATTTT; CDR3aa: CASSLSLYTDTQYF
j_gene: TRBJ1-1; v_gene: TRBV30; d_gene: NA; abundance: many; CDR3nt: TGTGCCTGGAGTGTTTCCCAGCTAGGGGACACTGAAGCTTTCTTT; CDR3aa: CAWSVSQLGDTEAFF
j_gene: TRBJ2-5; v_gene: TRBV28; d_gene: NA; abundance: few; CDR3nt: TGTGCCAGCAGTTTCTCTCCTAGCGAAGAGACCCAGTACTTC; CDR3aa: CASSFSPSEETQYF
j_gene: TRBJ2-5; v_gene: TRBV20-1; d_gene: TRBD2; abundance: many; CDR3nt: TGCAGTGCTAGTTGGACTAGCGGGTCGTGGGAGACCCAGTACTTC; CDR3aa: CSASWTSGSWETQYF
j_gene: TRBJ1-4; v_gene: TRBV28; d_gene: TRBD1; abundance: few; CDR3nt: TGTGCCAGCATCTCGGGGACAGGGGGCGTAAAACTGTTTTTT; CDR3aa: CASISGTGGVKLFF
j_gene: TRBJ2-2; v_gene: TRBV6-1; d_gene: NA; abundance: many; CDR3nt: TGTGCCAGCAGGAGAGACATAGCGAACACCGGGGAGCTGTTTTTT; CDR3aa: CASRRDIANTGELFF
j_gene: TRBJ1-1; v_gene: TRBV19; d_gene: NA; abundance: NA; CDR3nt: TGTGCCAGTAGTATAGGGGATGCGAACACTGAAGCTTTCTTT; CDR3aa: CASSIGDANTEAFF
j_gene: TRBJ2-5; v_gene: TRBV2; d_gene: NA; abundance: many; CDR3nt: TGTGCCAGCAGTGAAAGAGGCGGAACGCGGGGAGAGACCCAGTACTTC; CDR3aa: CASSERGGTRGETQYF
j_gene: TRBJ2-5; v_gene: TRBV4-1; d_gene: NA; abundance: NA; CDR3nt: TGCGCCAGCAGCCAAGACAGGGACCAAGAGACCCAGTACTTC; CDR3aa: CASSQDRDQETQYF
j_gene: TRBJ2-1; v_gene: TRBV29-1; d_gene: TRBD1; abundance: NA; CDR3nt: TGCAGCGTTGAAGATCTTCTGACAGGGGGCGAGATCAATGAGCAGTTCTTC; CDR3aa: CSVEDLLTGGEINEQFF